A selection of T cell receptor beta chains follows, all from one sample in a study of blood T cell repertoires in COVID-19. Measured with immunoSEQ multiplex PCR; TCRdb has only the in-frame clones, and not every one. The sample has tens of thousands of clones, roughly 90% seen once. Specimen: peripheral blood. All receptors come from a man between 50 and 59 years old with COVID-19, enrolled during active disease. The CDR3 runs from the conserved cysteine through the conserved F or W. Fields, in order: CDR3 protein, V gene, J gene, clone size. Not every row has a clone size; where given, it reads once, few, many or a size class.

CDR3aa: CASNTGGTSTDTQYF
v_gene: TRBV6-5
j_gene: TRBJ2-3
abundance: NA

CDR3aa: CASTLTSGYNEQFF
v_gene: TRBV7-2
j_gene: TRBJ2-1
abundance: NA

CDR3aa: CASSRLSSGGEINEQFF
v_gene: TRBV18
j_gene: TRBJ2-1
abundance: NA

CDR3aa: CASSGQGIGNTIYF
v_gene: TRBV18
j_gene: TRBJ1-3
abundance: NA

CDR3aa: CATRGDSGANEQFF
v_gene: TRBV24-1
j_gene: TRBJ2-1
abundance: NA

CDR3aa: CASSQDFTKQFF
v_gene: TRBV3-1/TRBV3-2
j_gene: TRBJ2-1
abundance: NA

CDR3aa: CASSPPTGTYEQYF
v_gene: TRBV6-2/TRBV6-3
j_gene: TRBJ2-7
abundance: NA

CDR3aa: CASSWGRGPGYGYTF
v_gene: TRBV7-8
j_gene: TRBJ1-2
abundance: NA

CDR3aa: CATSSGSFAAFF
v_gene: TRBV15
j_gene: TRBJ1-1
abundance: NA

CDR3aa: CASNERVYNEQFF
v_gene: TRBV28
j_gene: TRBJ2-1
abundance: NA

CDR3aa: CASSQDGAGGPEETQYF
v_gene: TRBV4-1
j_gene: TRBJ2-5
abundance: NA

CDR3aa: CASSQSRGHGNTIYF
v_gene: TRBV14
j_gene: TRBJ1-3
abundance: NA

CDR3aa: CASSQAISSSYNEQFF
v_gene: TRBV4-2
j_gene: TRBJ2-1
abundance: NA

CDR3aa: CASSQGLNNSPLHF
v_gene: TRBV3-1/TRBV3-2
j_gene: TRBJ1-6
abundance: NA

CDR3aa: CASSQRENTEAFF
v_gene: TRBV18
j_gene: TRBJ1-1
abundance: NA

CDR3aa: CAISEDRVAGYTF
v_gene: TRBV10-3
j_gene: TRBJ1-2
abundance: NA

CDR3aa: CASTFPNIRNTEAFF
v_gene: TRBV28
j_gene: TRBJ1-1
abundance: NA

CDR3aa: CASSSGAGGTGELFF
v_gene: TRBV6-6
j_gene: TRBJ2-2
abundance: NA

CDR3aa: CASSYGGGKNIQYF
v_gene: TRBV6-2/TRBV6-3
j_gene: TRBJ2-4
abundance: NA

CDR3aa: CASSAGTGHSPLHF
v_gene: TRBV5-4
j_gene: TRBJ1-6
abundance: NA

CDR3aa: CASSLWTGGISYNSPLHF
v_gene: TRBV5-5
j_gene: TRBJ1-6
abundance: NA

CDR3aa: CASSLVVGGELFF
v_gene: TRBV5-1
j_gene: TRBJ2-2
abundance: NA

CDR3aa: CASSISGQQKTQYF
v_gene: TRBV19
j_gene: TRBJ2-3
abundance: NA

CDR3aa: CASSPRTGGTSNYGYTF
v_gene: TRBV19
j_gene: TRBJ1-2
abundance: NA

CDR3aa: CASSLGTGRRYEQYF
v_gene: TRBV27
j_gene: TRBJ2-7
abundance: NA

CDR3aa: CATRLAGGPDEQYF
v_gene: TRBV15
j_gene: TRBJ2-7
abundance: NA

CDR3aa: CASSEFMNTEAFF
v_gene: TRBV2
j_gene: TRBJ1-1
abundance: NA

CDR3aa: CSVGGQVGNTIYF
v_gene: TRBV29-1
j_gene: TRBJ1-3
abundance: few